This TCR beta chain emerged from a study of blood T cell repertoires in COVID-19. In the original processing: The assay estimated nucleated cells by amplifying reference gene primers. TCRdb's copy holds only in-frame clones and misses some; the assay was immunoSEQ multiplex PCR. V and J calls and clone size are as listed in that table; D and trimming were resolved from the DNA. This sample has about 110,000 clones, with about four fifths found just once. CDR1 is PRHDT and CDR2 is FYEKMQ in the germline V gene (reference sequence). The length of the CDR3 is 12 residues. The V gene lost 1 base and the J gene lost 4 bases, with 2 bases spanning the gap.

This rearrangement joins TRBV13 to TRBJ2-1, with unresolved D. Sequenced material: peripheral blood. The clonotype originates from a woman aged 80 or over with acute or convalescent COVID-19. CDR3 region: CASSLVYNEQFF. As DNA, the CDR3 is TGTGCCAGCAGCTTAGTATACAATGAGCAGTTCTTC.